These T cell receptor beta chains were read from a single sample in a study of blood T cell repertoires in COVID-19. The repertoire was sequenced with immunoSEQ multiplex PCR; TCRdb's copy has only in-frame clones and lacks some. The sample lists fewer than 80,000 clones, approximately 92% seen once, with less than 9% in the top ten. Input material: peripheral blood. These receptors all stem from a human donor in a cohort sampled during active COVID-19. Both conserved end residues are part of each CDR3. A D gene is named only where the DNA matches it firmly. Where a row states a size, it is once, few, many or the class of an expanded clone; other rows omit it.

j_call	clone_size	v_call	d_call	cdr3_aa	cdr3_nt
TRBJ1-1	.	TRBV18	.	CASSPALSNTEAFF	TGTGCCAGCTCACCAGCGTTATCGAACACTGAAGCTTTCTTT
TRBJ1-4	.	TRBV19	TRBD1	CASSKPNLLRDREYNEKLFF	TGTGCCAGTAGTAAACCCAACCTACTCCGGGACAGGGAATATAATGAAAAACTGTTTTTT
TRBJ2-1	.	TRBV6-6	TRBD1	CASSPGQVEHNEQFF	TGTGCCAGCAGCCCCGGACAGGTAGAACACAATGAGCAGTTCTTC
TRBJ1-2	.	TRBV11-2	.	CASSLGGKSYGYTF	TGTGCCAGCAGCTTAGGCGGCAAGAGCTATGGCTACACCTTC
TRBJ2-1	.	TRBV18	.	CASSPQGSYGNEQFF	TGTGCCAGCTCACCACAGGGGTCTTACGGCAATGAGCAGTTCTTC
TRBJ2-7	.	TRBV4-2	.	CASSQTGDGRGEQYF	TGTGCCAGCAGCCAAACAGGCGACGGCCGCGGAGAGCAGTACTTC
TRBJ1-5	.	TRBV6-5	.	CASRPPGGAGQPQHF	TGTGCCAGCAGGCCCCCCGGGGGGGCAGGTCAGCCCCAGCATTTT
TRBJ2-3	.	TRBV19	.	CASSITLGDTQYF	TGTGCCAGTAGTATCACACTAGGAGATACGCAGTATTTT
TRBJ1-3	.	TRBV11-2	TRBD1	CASSARDRGIASGNTIYF	TGTGCCAGCAGCGCCCGGGACAGGGGAATAGCTTCTGGAAACACCATATATTTT
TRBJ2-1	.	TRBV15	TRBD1	CATSRDETGGSYNEQFF	TGTGCCACCAGCAGAGATGAGACAGGGGGCTCCTACAATGAGCAGTTCTTC
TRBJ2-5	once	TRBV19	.	CASSGVKETQYF	TGTGCCAGTAGCGGGGTAAAAGAGACCCAGTACTTC
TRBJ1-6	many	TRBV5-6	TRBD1	CASSSDRGNSPLHF	TGTGCCAGCAGCTCGGACAGGGGCAATTCACCCCTCCACTTT
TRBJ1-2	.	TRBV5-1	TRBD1	CASSPGTDLYGYTF	TGCGCCAGCAGCCCGGGGACAGACCTCTATGGCTACACCTTC
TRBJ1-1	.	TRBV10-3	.	CAIRKAGGERGATEAFF	TGTGCCATCAGGAAAGCGGGAGGGGAGAGAGGGGCCACTGAAGCTTTCTTT
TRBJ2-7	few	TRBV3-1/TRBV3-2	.	CASSLRSSLISYEQYF	TGTGCCAGCAGCCTACGGAGTAGTCTGATCTCCTACGAGCAGTACTTC
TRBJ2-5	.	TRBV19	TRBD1	CASSIGFQGARETQYF	TGTGCCAGTAGTATCGGGTTTCAGGGGGCGCGGGAGACCCAGTACTTC
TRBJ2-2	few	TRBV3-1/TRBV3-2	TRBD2	CASGLAGTGELFF	TGTGCCAGCGGGCTAGCGGGTACCGGGGAGCTGTTTTTT
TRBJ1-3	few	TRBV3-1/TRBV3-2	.	CASSWEAGNTIYF	TGTGCCAGCAGTTGGGAGGCTGGAAACACCATATATTTT
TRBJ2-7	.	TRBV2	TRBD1	CASSLGTGFYEQYF	TGTGCCAGCAGTCTCGGGACAGGGTTCTACGAGCAGTACTTC
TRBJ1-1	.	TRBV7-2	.	CASSLDGGVSGGFF	TGTGCCAGCAGCTTAGACGGAGGGGTTTCCGGAGGTTTCTTT
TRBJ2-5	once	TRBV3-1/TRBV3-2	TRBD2	CASSQPLAGGRETQYF	TGTGCCAGCAGCCAACCACTAGCGGGGGGGCGGGAGACCCAGTACTTC
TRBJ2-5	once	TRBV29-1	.	CSVRAGRKETQYF	TGCAGCGTGCGTGCCGGGAGAAAAGAGACCCAGTACTTC
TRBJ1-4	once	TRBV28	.	CASTRANEKLFF	TGTGCCAGTACCCGGGCTAATGAAAAACTGTTTTTT
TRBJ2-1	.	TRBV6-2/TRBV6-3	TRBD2	CASSYRLADNEQFF	TGTGCCAGCAGTTACCGACTAGCGGACAATGAGCAGTTCTTC
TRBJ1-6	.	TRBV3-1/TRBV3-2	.	CASSHSRGGSPLHF	TGTGCCAGCAGCCATTCCAGGGGTGGATCACCCCTCCACTTT
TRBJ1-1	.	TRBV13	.	CASSRITPFFLTGNTEAFF	TGTGCCAGCAGCCGCATTACCCCCTTTTTTCTTACGGGGAACACTGAAGCTTTCTTT
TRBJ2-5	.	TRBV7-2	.	CASSLSAGVRETQYF	TGTGCCAGCAGCTTATCTGCGGGTGTTAGAGAGACCCAGTACTTC